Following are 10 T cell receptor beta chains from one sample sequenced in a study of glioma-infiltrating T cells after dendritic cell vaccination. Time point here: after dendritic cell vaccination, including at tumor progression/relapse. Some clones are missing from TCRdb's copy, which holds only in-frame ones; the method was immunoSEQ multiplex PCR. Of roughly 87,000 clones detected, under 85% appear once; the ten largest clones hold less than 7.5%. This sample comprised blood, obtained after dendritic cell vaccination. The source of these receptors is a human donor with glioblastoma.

CDR3 sequence reads: CASSGSGTGELFF. The CDR3 region has the DNA TGCGCCAGCAGTGGTTCCGGCACCGGGGAGCTGTTTTTT. V usage is TRBV5-1 and J usage is TRBJ2-2, with D hard to call. The V end lost 5 bases, the J end lost 4 bases, and 9 bases lay between the germline ends. Germline V gene data show CDR1 as SGHRS and CDR2 as YFSETQ. There are 13 residues in the CDR3.

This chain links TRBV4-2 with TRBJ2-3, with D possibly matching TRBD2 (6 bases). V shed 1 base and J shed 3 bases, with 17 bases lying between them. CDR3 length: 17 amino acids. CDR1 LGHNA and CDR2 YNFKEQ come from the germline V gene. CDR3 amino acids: CASSQGEARDSTDTQYF. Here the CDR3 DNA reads TGTGCCAGCAGCCAAGGAGAGGCAAGGGACTCTACAGATACGCAGTATTTT.

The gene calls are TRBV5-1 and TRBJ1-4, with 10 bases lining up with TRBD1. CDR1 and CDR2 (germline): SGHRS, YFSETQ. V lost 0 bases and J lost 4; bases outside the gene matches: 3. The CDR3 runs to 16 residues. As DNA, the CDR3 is TGCGCCAGCAGCTTGGATGGGACAGGGGTTAATGAAAAACTGTTTTTT. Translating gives CASSLDGTGVNEKLFF.

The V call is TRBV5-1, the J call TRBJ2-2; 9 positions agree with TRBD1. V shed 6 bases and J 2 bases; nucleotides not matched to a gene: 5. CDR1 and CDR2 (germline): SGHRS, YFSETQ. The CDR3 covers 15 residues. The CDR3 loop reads CASTRTGVNTGELFF. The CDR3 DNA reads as TGCGCCAGCACCCGGACAGGGGTAAACACCGGGGAGCTGTTTTTT.

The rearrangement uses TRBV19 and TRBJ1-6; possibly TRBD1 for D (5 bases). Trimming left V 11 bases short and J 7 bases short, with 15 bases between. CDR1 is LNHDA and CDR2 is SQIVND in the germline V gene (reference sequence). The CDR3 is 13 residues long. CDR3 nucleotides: TGTGCCGGCGGGGACGGCCAAAATTCACCCCTCCACTTT. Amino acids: CAGGDGQNSPLHF. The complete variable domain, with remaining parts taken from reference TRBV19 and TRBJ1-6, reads DGGITQSPKYLFRKEGQNVTLSCEQNLNHDAMYWYRQDPGQGLRLIYYSQIVNDFQKGDIAEGYSVSREKKESFPLTVTSAQKNPTAFYLCAGGDGQNSPLHFGNGTRLTVT.

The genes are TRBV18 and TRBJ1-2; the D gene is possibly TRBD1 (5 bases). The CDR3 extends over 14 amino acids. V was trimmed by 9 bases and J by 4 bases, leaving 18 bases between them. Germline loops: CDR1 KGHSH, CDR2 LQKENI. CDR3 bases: TGTGCCAGTGACACTCTGGGACTAAGCTATGGCTACACCTTC. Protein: CASDTLGLSYGYTF.

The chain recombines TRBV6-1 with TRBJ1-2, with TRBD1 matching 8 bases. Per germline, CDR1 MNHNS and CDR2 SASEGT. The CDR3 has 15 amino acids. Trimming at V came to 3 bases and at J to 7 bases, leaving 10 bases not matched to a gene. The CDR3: CASSEGTGGVFGYTF. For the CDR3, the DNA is TGTGCCAGCAGTGAGGGGACAGGTGGGGTCTTTGGCTACACCTTC.

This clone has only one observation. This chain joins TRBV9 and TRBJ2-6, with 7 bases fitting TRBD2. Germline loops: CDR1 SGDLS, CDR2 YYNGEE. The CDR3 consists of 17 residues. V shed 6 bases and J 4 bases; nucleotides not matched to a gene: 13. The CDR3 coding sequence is TGTGCCAGCACGGTGGGGGAGGGAACGTCCGGGGCCAACGTCCTGACTTTC. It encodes CASTVGEGTSGANVLTF.

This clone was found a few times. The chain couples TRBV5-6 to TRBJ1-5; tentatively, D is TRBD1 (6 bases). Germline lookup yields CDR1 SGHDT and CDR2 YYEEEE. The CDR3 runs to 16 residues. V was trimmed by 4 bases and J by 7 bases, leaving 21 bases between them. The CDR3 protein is CASSNTQQGMRQPQHF. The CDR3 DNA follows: TGTGCCAGCAGCAACACCCAACAGGGTATGAGGCAGCCCCAGCATTTT.

CDR3 loop: CAISEPGGPDTQYF. The CDR3 nucleotides read TGTGCCATCAGCGAACCCGGGGGGCCAGATACGCAGTATTTT. The chain uses TRBV10-3 and TRBJ2-3, with D possibly TRBD2 on 7 matching bases. CDR3 length: 14 amino acids. CDR1 and CDR2 from the germline V gene are ENHRY and SYGVKD. With 6 bases removed from V and 4 bases from J, the gap between germline ends came to 14 bases.